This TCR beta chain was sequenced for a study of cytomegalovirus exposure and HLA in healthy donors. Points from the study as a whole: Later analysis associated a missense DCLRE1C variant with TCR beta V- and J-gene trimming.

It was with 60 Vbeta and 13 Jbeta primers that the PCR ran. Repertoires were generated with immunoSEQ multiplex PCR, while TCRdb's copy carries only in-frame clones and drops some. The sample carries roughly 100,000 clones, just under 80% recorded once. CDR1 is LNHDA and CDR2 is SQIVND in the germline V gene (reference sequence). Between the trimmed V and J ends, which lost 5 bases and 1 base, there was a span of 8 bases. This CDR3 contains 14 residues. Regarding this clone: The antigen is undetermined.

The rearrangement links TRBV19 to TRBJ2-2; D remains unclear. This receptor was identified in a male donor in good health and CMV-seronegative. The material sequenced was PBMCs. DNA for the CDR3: TGTGCCAGTAGTTCCTCTTTGAACACCGGGGAGCTGTTTTTT. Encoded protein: CASSSSLNTGELFF.